This T cell receptor beta chain originates from a study of T cells expressing NK-cell markers. Turning to the study itself: Underlying the TCR beta repertoires were sorted CD3+CD56+NKG2C+, CD3+CD56+NKG2C- and CD3+CD56-NKG2C+ T cells.

Germline assignment: CDR1 DFQATT and CDR2 SNEGSKA (reference sequence). This CDR3 is built from 17 residues. TCRdb re-called the 5' RACE reads and shows each CDR3 protein once, DNA omitted. This sample contains 500,000 to 700,000 distinct CDR3 sequences. Findings and caveats of the study: Researchers report these clonotypes also headed the CD3+CD56-NKG2C+ fraction in several donors. NKG2C+ dominant clonotype frequencies in 6 or 7 donors were about 1.0-8% of CD8+ T cells.

Concerning this clonotype: The target antigen is unknown.

The TCR originated in a man aged 18 to 30 in good health. This chain joins TRBV20-1 and TRBJ1-1; no DNA is available, so the TRBD1 call from TCRdb remains unchecked. Sequencing input: blood T cells: a sorted CD56 or NKG2C T cell subset, CD4+ or CD8+ T cells, or bulk PBMC T cells (not recorded which). This CDR3 is CSARNEGSGHMNTEAFF.